One and the same sample provided the 25 T cell receptor beta chains below, sequenced in a study of blood T cell repertoires in COVID-19. Repertoires were generated with immunoSEQ multiplex PCR, while TCRdb's copy carries only in-frame clones and drops some. In the table there are 150,000 to 200,000 clones, about 85% of which are singletons. Sequences were obtained from peripheral blood. These receptor sequences come from an elderly woman with acute or convalescent COVID-19.

This chain connects TRBV5-8 to TRBJ1-2; D is ambiguous. The CDR3 runs 14 residues. V gave up 1 base and J gave up 0 bases, with 7 bases separating them. Germline values: CDR1 SGHTS, CDR2 YDEGEE. Written as DNA, the CDR3 is TGTGCCAGCAGCTTGAGCGGCTCTAACTATGGCTACACCTTC. Translated, it gives CASSLSGSNYGYTF.

This clone was observed once. The chain couples TRBV5-1 to TRBJ1-5; 7 bases are shared with TRBD1. The V segment lost 4 bases and the J segment 7 bases; nucleotides outside the gene matches: 5. This CDR3 has 13 amino acids. Germline V lookup: CDR1 SGHRS, CDR2 YFSETQ. The CDR3: CASSLQGSQPQHF. The DNA for the CDR3 is TGCGCCAGCAGCCTACAGGGGAGCCAGCCCCAGCATTTT.

This clone was found once. This sequence joins TRBV2 and TRBJ1-3, with a tentative D call TRBD1 (5 bases). The V end was cut by 5 bases, the J end by 2 bases, with 13 bases between. This CDR3 contains 15 residues. Germline V CDR1 and CDR2: SNHLY, FYNNEI. The CDR3: CASSPLRQTGNTIYF. The CDR3 nucleotides read TGTGCCAGCAGTCCCCTTCGACAGACTGGAAACACCATATATTTT.

This clone was found many times. The rearrangement uses TRBV11-2 and TRBJ2-7, with D uncertain. Germline V gene data show CDR1 as SGHAT and CDR2 as FQNNGV. Deletions cut 5 bases from V and 0 bases from J, with 11 bases between. The CDR3 runs 14 residues. The CDR3 DNA follows: TGTGCCAGCAGCCACTCCTTCCGCTCCTACGAGCAGTACTTC. Its translation is CASSHSFRSYEQYF.

V is TRBV5-6 and J is TRBJ2-1, with TRBD2 matching 8 bases. Germline-derived CDR1 and CDR2 are SGHDT and YYEEEE. The CDR3 contains 12 residues. J was trimmed by 14 bases and V by 4 bases; bases with no gene match: 8. The CDR3 is CASSLTSGREFF. CDR3 bases: TGTGCCAGCAGCCTTACCAGCGGGAGAGAGTTCTTC.

The rearrangement joins TRBV27 to TRBJ1-6; D may be TRBD1 (6 bases). Between the trimmed V and J ends, which lost 6 bases and 7 bases, there was a span of 13 bases. Germline CDR1 and CDR2: MNHEY and SMNVEV (reference sequence). The CDR3 spans 14 residues. The DNA of the CDR3 is TGTGCCAGCAGGATTCGGCAGGGGAATTCACCCCTCCACTTT. It specifies CASRIRQGNSPLHF.

This clone was recorded once. This chain joins TRBV7-2 and TRBJ1-1, with D unresolved. Trimming cost V 1 base and J 1 base, with 4 bases left between them. CDR1 and CDR2 from the germline V gene are SGHTA and FQGNSA. The CDR3 extends over 13 amino acids. The CDR3, as DNA: TGTGCCAGCAGCTTAGGAGAGAACACTGAAGCTTTCTTT. Translated: CASSLGENTEAFF.

There are a few counts of this clone. V is TRBV9 and J is TRBJ2-1; the match to TRBD1 covers 8 bases. Looked up from germline, CDR1 is SGDLS and CDR2 is YYNGEE. Losses at the gene ends were 0 bases for V and 8 bases for J; bases not matched to a gene: 7. The CDR3 has 15 residues. DNA of the CDR3: TGTGCCAGCAGCGTAGCTGGGACAGGTCGCGATGAGCAGTTCTTC. Its protein is CASSVAGTGRDEQFF.

The rearrangement links TRBV7-9 to TRBJ2-7; maybe TRBD1 (6 bases). The CDR3 runs to 12 residues. Germline lookup yields CDR1 SEHNR and CDR2 FQNEAQ (reference sequence). Trimming took 8 bases from V and 6 from J, leaving 14 bases between them. CDR3 sequence reads: CASAIQGTEQYF. CDR3 DNA: TGTGCCAGCGCCATACAGGGTACCGAGCAGTACTTC.

This clone was observed a single time. CDR3 residues: CASSLRHQNTEAFF. The CDR3 DNA sequence: TGTGCCAGCAGCTTGCGACACCAGAACACTGAAGCTTTCTTT. The chain is built from TRBV5-4 and TRBJ1-1, with unresolved D. CDR3 length: 14 amino acids. V was shortened by 1 base and J by 1 base, with 8 bases between the two germline ends. Germline V gene sequence: CDR1 SGHNT, CDR2 YYREEE (reference sequence).

In this sample, this clone turned up a few times. V is TRBV6-6 and J is TRBJ1-2, with 9 bases aligning to TRBD1. Germline V gene data show CDR1 as MNHNY and CDR2 as SVGAGI (reference sequence). This CDR3 has 16 amino acids. With V trimmed by 5 bases and J by 2 bases, 9 bases remained unmatched. CDR3 loop: CASSLGTGSVNYGYTF. The DNA of the CDR3 is TGTGCCAGCAGTCTTGGGACAGGGTCTGTAAACTATGGCTACACCTTC.

Only one count was recorded for this clone. The CDR3 region has the DNA TGTGCCAGCAGCGCTCGGGACAGATCCGCTGAAGCTTTCTTT. The encoded protein is CASSARDRSAEAFF. The chain employs TRBV2 and TRBJ1-1, with TRBD1 identical over 7 bases. With 6 bases clipped from V and 6 bases from J, the junction kept 10 bases outside the gene matches. Germline-derived CDR1 and CDR2 are SNHLY and FYNNEI. The CDR3 sequence is 14 residues long.

In its sample, this clone was seen once. The V and J genes are TRBV6-5 and TRBJ2-5; no reliable D call. V lost 8 bases to trimming and J lost 2 bases, with 9 bases between them. CDR3 length equals 12 residues. Looked up from germline, CDR1 is MNHEY and CDR2 is SVGAGI. The CDR3 reads CASGSRQETQYF. In DNA form, the CDR3 reads TGTGCCAGCGGCTCGAGGCAAGAGACCCAGTACTTC.

The genes are TRBV14 and TRBJ1-1; 7 bases are a match to TRBD1. This CDR3 spans 13 amino acids. V trimming: 1 base; J trimming: 12 bases; junction bases outside the gene matches: 8. Germline values: CDR1 SGHDN, CDR2 FVKESK. The CDR3: CASSQVSGGKTFF. CDR3 in DNA: TGTGCCAGCAGCCAAGTGTCAGGGGGTAAAACTTTCTTT.

The sample holds one count of this clone. This CDR3 is CASSQPGQGSYGYTF. CDR3 DNA sequence: TGCGCCAGCAGCCAACCGGGACAGGGCAGCTATGGCTACACCTTC. This chain uses TRBV5-1 with TRBJ1-2; TRBD1 aligns across 9 bases. The CDR3 totals 15 residues. Per germline, CDR1 SGHRS and CDR2 YFSETQ. V lost 4 bases to trimming and J lost 4 bases; unmatched junction nucleotides: 8.

The V gene is TRBV10-3, the J gene TRBJ1-2; D is perhaps TRBD1 (6 bases). Trimming removed 5 bases at V and 4 bases at J, with 14 bases between. Germline CDR1 ENHRY, CDR2 SYGVKD. CDR3 length equals 14 residues. CDR3 sequence (DNA): TGTGCCATCAGTCGGACAGAGAGGGGCTATGGCTACACCTTC. Residues: CAISRTERGYGYTF.

V is TRBV6-2 or TRBV6-3 and J is TRBJ1-2, with a weak D call TRBD1 (5 bases). The CDR3 sequence is 14 residues long. The V end was cut by 4 bases, the J end by 8 bases, with 17 bases between. The germline CDR1 and CDR2 sequences are MNHEY and SVGEGT. The CDR3 spells CASSWRARENGYTF. CDR3 coding DNA: TGTGCCAGCAGTTGGAGGGCCAGGGAGAACGGCTACACCTTC.

The chain carries TRBV2 and TRBJ2-1, with a tentative D call TRBD1 (6 bases). CDR3 length: 13 amino acids. V lost 5 bases to trimming and J lost 8 bases, with 13 bases between them. Germline V gene sequence: CDR1 SNHLY, CDR2 FYNNEI. The CDR3 reads CASSTGFRDEQFF. DNA of the CDR3: TGTGCCAGCAGTACAGGGTTTAGGGATGAGCAGTTCTTC.

J is TRBJ2-7 and V is TRBV2, with 14 positions matching TRBD2. Germline lookup yields CDR1 SNHLY and CDR2 FYNNEI. This CDR3 spans 16 amino acids. V trimming: 4 bases; J trimming: 2 bases; junction bases outside the gene matches: 4. CDR3 region: CASSGATSGGAYEQYF. The CDR3, as DNA: TGTGCCAGCAGTGGTGCGACTAGCGGGGGGGCCTACGAGCAGTACTTC. Full variable domain (remainder filled in from reference TRBV2 and TRBJ2-7): EPEVTQTPSHQVTQMGQEVILRCVPISNHLYFYWYRQILGQKVEFLVSFYNNEISEKSEIFDDQFSVERPDGSNFTLKIRSTKLEDSAMYFCASSGATSGGAYEQYFGPGTRLTVT.

V gene TRBV19 combines with J gene TRBJ1-2; 9 nucleotides align to TRBD1. V lost 10 bases to trimming and J lost 4 bases; unmatched junction nucleotides: 7. Germline CDR1 and CDR2: LNHDA and SQIVND (reference sequence). The CDR3 totals 13 residues. This chain's CDR3 is CATRDRAAYGYTF. The CDR3 DNA reads TGTGCCACTCGGGACAGGGCGGCCTATGGCTACACCTTC.

Here the CDR3 DNA reads TGTGCCAGCAGTCAATGGGTAGGGGGCGAGCAGTACTTC. Amino acid sequence: CASSQWVGGEQYF. This chain links TRBV12-3 or TRBV12-4 with TRBJ2-7, with D tentatively TRBD1 (6 bases). CDR3 length: 13 amino acids. Deletions cut 5 bases from V and 6 bases from J, with 14 bases between.

This chain joins TRBV9 and TRBJ2-5; D possibly corresponds to TRBD1 (6 bases). The germline V and J ends were trimmed by 0 bases and 5 bases, with 11 bases remaining between them. CDR1 is SGDLS and CDR2 is YYNGEE in the germline V gene. The CDR3 has 14 amino acids. The CDR3 loop reads CASSVGTGRETQYF. The CDR3 nucleotides read TGTGCCAGCAGCGTAGGAACAGGGCGGGAGACCCAGTACTTC.

V and J are TRBV4-3 and TRBJ2-7; TRBD2 aligns across 8 bases. CDR1 and CDR2 (germline): LGHNA, YSLEER. The CDR3 has 17 residues. J gave up 2 bases and V 1 base, and 10 bases lay outside the gene matches. The CDR3 sequence is CASSQGSGGVEAYEQYF. For the CDR3, the DNA is TGCGCCAGCAGCCAAGGTTCCGGGGGGGTTGAAGCCTACGAGCAGTACTTC.

A few counts support this clone. The rearrangement uses TRBV5-1 and TRBJ1-1; no clear D gene. V was trimmed by 0 bases and J by 1 base, leaving 10 bases between them. Germline CDR1 SGHRS, CDR2 YFSETQ. The CDR3 spans 15 residues. In nucleotides, the CDR3 is TGCGCCAGCAGCTTGGACCCGGGATCGAACACTGAAGCTTTCTTT. This codes for CASSLDPGSNTEAFF.

The gene calls are TRBV6-2 or TRBV6-3 and TRBJ1-2; no firm D call. Trimming removed 0 bases from V and 4 bases from J, with 12 bases in between. The CDR3 length is 15 residues. Germline V gene sequence: CDR1 MNHEY, CDR2 SVGEGT. The CDR3: CASSYSRAVLYGYTF. In DNA, the CDR3 is TGTGCCAGCAGTTACTCGAGGGCGGTTCTCTATGGCTACACCTTC.